A selection of T cell receptor beta chains follows, all from one sample in a study of blood T cell repertoires in COVID-19. Measured with immunoSEQ multiplex PCR; TCRdb has only the in-frame clones, and not every one. The data show 60,000 to 90,000 clones, 80% to 95% seen once. The sequenced sample was peripheral blood. Receptors were obtained from an elderly woman with acute or convalescent COVID-19. CDR3s include the opening cysteine and the closing phenylalanine or tryptophan. A D gene is named only where the DNA matches it firmly. Rows may omit the clone size; those that give it use once, few, many or a size class.

clone_size	v_call	d_call	j_call	cdr3_nt	cdr3_aa
.	TRBV5-1	TRBD2	TRBJ2-5	TGCGCCAGCAGCTTGTCTCCTAGCGGGAGTAAGGAGACCCAGTACTTC	CASSLSPSGSKETQYF
.	TRBV29-1	.	TRBJ2-2	TGCAGCGTTCAGGGCACCGGGGAGCTGTTTTTT	CSVQGTGELFF
.	TRBV2	TRBD2	TRBJ2-2	TGTGCCAGCAGTGATATCGGGAGGGCCGGGGAGCTGTTTTTT	CASSDIGRAGELFF
.	TRBV18	.	TRBJ1-2	TGTGCCAGCTCACCACCGATAACAGCTAACTATGGCTACACCTTC	CASSPPITANYGYTF
.	TRBV7-3	TRBD1	TRBJ2-3	TGTGCCAGCAGCCGTGGGACAGGTTCTCGCACAGATACGCAGTATTTT	CASSRGTGSRTDTQYF
.	TRBV5-6	.	TRBJ2-1	TGTGCCAGCAGCTTGTCTAGATACAATGAGCAGTTCTTC	CASSLSRYNEQFF
.	TRBV10-3	TRBD1	TRBJ1-6	TGTGCCATCAGTGAGTCGATGCAGGGGGCGGATTCACCCCTCCACTTT	CAISESMQGADSPLHF
.	TRBV3-1/TRBV3-2	.	TRBJ1-6	TGTGCCAGCAGCCAAGAAAGGAACAGGGCTTCACCCCTCCACTTT	CASSQERNRASPLHF
.	TRBV18	TRBD2	TRBJ2-1	TGTGCCAGCTCACCACCACTGCGACTAGCGGGGACTAACAATGAGCAGTTCTTC	CASSPPLRLAGTNNEQFF
few	TRBV20-1	.	TRBJ1-2	TGCAGTGCTAGTTCCGGGGAGCTCTATGGCTACACCTTC	CSASSGELYGYTF
once	TRBV7-2	.	TRBJ1-5	TGTGCCAGCAGCTTAGAAGGTGGGAGACAGCCCCAGCATTTT	CASSLEGGRQPQHF
.	TRBV3-1/TRBV3-2	.	TRBJ2-4	TGTGCCAGCAGCCCTCTTCGACAAACGCTAGCCAAAAACATTCAGTACTTC	CASSPLRQTLAKNIQYF
.	TRBV19	.	TRBJ2-3	TGTGCCAGTAGTAACGAGGCAGATACGCAGTATTTT	CASSNEADTQYF
.	TRBV5-1	TRBD1	TRBJ1-1	TGCGCCAGCAGCTGGGGACAGGGGATCACTGAAGCTTTCTTT	CASSWGQGITEAFF
.	TRBV4-2	.	TRBJ2-5	TGTGCCAGCAGCCAAGCTCCGGGGGTCCAAGAGACCCAGTACTTC	CASSQAPGVQETQYF
.	TRBV3-1/TRBV3-2	TRBD2	TRBJ2-2	TGTGCCAGCAGGGGACTAGCGGGAGTTTTGAAAACCGGGGAGCTGTTTTTT	CASRGLAGVLKTGELFF
.	TRBV6-5	.	TRBJ1-4	TGTGCCAGCAGTTACTTGGGAGGAGAAAAACTGTTTTTT	CASSYLGGEKLFF
.	TRBV5-1	.	TRBJ2-7	TGCGCCAGCAGCCTAACACTATCCGACGAGCAGTACTTC	CASSLTLSDEQYF
.	TRBV27	.	TRBJ1-1	TGTGCCAGCGCATATACACGGAACACTGAAGCTTTCTTT	CASAYTRNTEAFF
.	TRBV7-2	TRBD2	TRBJ2-7	TGTGCCAGCAGCAAGACCGGGACTAGCGGGGGGACGCAGTACTTC	CASSKTGTSGGTQYF
.	TRBV5-4	TRBD1	TRBJ2-6	TGTGCCAGCAGCTTGAACAGGGGTACGGGGGCCAACGTCCTGACTTTC	CASSLNRGTGANVLTF
.	TRBV9	.	TRBJ1-1	.	CASSVGSGTGLFF
.	TRBV7-8	TRBD2	TRBJ2-1	TGTGCCAGCAGCTTAGGTTGGACTAGCGGGGTCAATGAGCAGTTCTTC	CASSLGWTSGVNEQFF
.	TRBV27	TRBD1	TRBJ1-5	TGTGCCAGCAGTGGAGGGACAGGGGTCATTCAGCCCCAGCATTTT	CASSGGTGVIQPQHF
.	TRBV4-2	.	TRBJ1-2	TGTGCCAGCAGCCAAGAGGTTCAGGGTGGCTATGGCTACACCTTC	CASSQEVQGGYGYTF
.	TRBV7-2	TRBD1	TRBJ2-7	TGTGCCAGCAGCTTAGGACAGGGGTATTACGAGCAGTACTTC	CASSLGQGYYEQYF
.	TRBV7-9	.	TRBJ2-1	TGTGCCAGCAGTCTAGCAGGAGCCTACAATGAGCAGTTCTTC	CASSLAGAYNEQFF
once	TRBV3-1/TRBV3-2	.	TRBJ1-3	TGTGCCAGCAGCCAAGGCTTAGGGAGTGGAAACACCATATATTTT	CASSQGLGSGNTIYF
once	TRBV7-9	.	TRBJ2-1	TGTGCCAGCAGCTTAGGGGCGACAGACAATGAGCAGTTCTTC	CASSLGATDNEQFF
.	TRBV5-1	TRBD1	TRBJ2-7	TGCGCCAGCAGCCATGGACAGGGGGCCTACGAGCAGTACTTC	CASSHGQGAYEQYF
.	TRBV15	.	TRBJ1-5	TGTGCCACCAGCAGGGCCTCGGGGAGCAATCAGCCCCAGCATTTT	CATSRASGSNQPQHF
.	TRBV2	.	TRBJ1-6	TGTGCCAGCAGTGACGGGTTTCCAAGCTCCTATAATTCACCCCTCCACTTT	CASSDGFPSSYNSPLHF
.	TRBV7-9	.	TRBJ2-7	TGTGCCAGCAGCTACCAAGCAGAGCAGTACTTC	CASSYQAEQYF
.	TRBV24-1	.	TRBJ2-1	TGTGCCACCAACCTCAGACAGGGAGGATACAATGAGCAGTTCTTC	CATNLRQGGYNEQFF
.	TRBV20-1	.	TRBJ1-1	TGCAGTGCTAGTGGGACTCAATTCGGGAACACTGAAGCTTTCTTT	CSASGTQFGNTEAFF
.	TRBV19	TRBD1	TRBJ1-5	TGTGCCAGTAGTATTTTTCGACAGGGTGGGAATCAGCCCCAGCATTTT	CASSIFRQGGNQPQHF
.	TRBV28	.	TRBJ2-4	TGTGCCAGCAGTTTCGTGGGCGGGGTAGCCAAAAACATTCAGTACTTC	CASSFVGGVAKNIQYF
.	TRBV5-1	.	TRBJ2-2	TGCGCCAGCAGCACAGACAGCCTGAACACCGGGGAGCTGTTTTTT	CASSTDSLNTGELFF
.	TRBV2	TRBD1	TRBJ1-5	TGTGCCAGCAGCGCTGGGACAGGGAATCAGCCCCAGCATTTT	CASSAGTGNQPQHF
.	TRBV11-2	.	TRBJ2-1	TGTGCCAGCAGCCCCTGGCAAGACACGGGGGAGCAGTTCTTC	CASSPWQDTGEQFF
.	TRBV6-5	.	TRBJ1-2	TGTGCCAGCAGTCCGAGCCCTACAGCTAACTATGGCTACACCTTC	CASSPSPTANYGYTF
.	TRBV7-6	TRBD2	TRBJ2-4	TGTGCCAGCAGCCGAGCCCAACTAGCGGGGGGGCCTGGCATTCAGTACTTC	CASSRAQLAGGPGIQYF
.	TRBV4-2	TRBD2	TRBJ2-2	TGTGCCAGCAGCCCGAGGGTACTAGCGGGGGGGCTAACCGGGGAGCTGTTTTTT	CASSPRVLAGGLTGELFF
.	TRBV6-5	TRBD2	TRBJ2-1	TGTGCCAGCAGGACTAGCGGGGGGGGAAATGAGCAGTTCTTC	CASRTSGGGNEQFF
.	TRBV5-5	TRBD1	TRBJ2-5	TGTGCCAGCAGCTTCTGGACGACAGGGCGTTCAGAGACCCAGTACTTC	CASSFWTTGRSETQYF
.	TRBV6-5	TRBD1	TRBJ2-7	TGTGCCAGCAGGAGGGAGGGGACAGGGCCCTACGAGCAGTACTTC	CASRREGTGPYEQYF
.	TRBV18	TRBD1	TRBJ1-1	TGTGCCAGCTCACAGTGGACAGGGTCGTCGAACACTGAAGCTTTCTTT	CASSQWTGSSNTEAFF
.	TRBV10-2	TRBD2	TRBJ2-1	TGCGCCAGCAGTGAGCCCGGGACTAGACCCTTCTTC	CASSEPGTRPFF
.	TRBV19	TRBD1	TRBJ1-4	TGTGCCAGTAGCACAAGACAGGGCCTTAATGAAAAACTGTTTTTT	CASSTRQGLNEKLFF
.	TRBV6-5	TRBD1	TRBJ1-1	TGTGCCAGCAGTACGGGACAGGGGGCGATCACTGAAGCTTTCTTT	CASSTGQGAITEAFF
.	TRBV5-4	TRBD2	TRBJ2-2	TGTGCCAGCAGCGAAGGACTAGCGGGAGGGTACGGGGAGCTGTTTTTT	CASSEGLAGGYGELFF
few	TRBV7-3	TRBD1	TRBJ2-2	TGTGCCAGCAGTCCGGACAGGGGTGACACCGGGGAGCTGTTTTTT	CASSPDRGDTGELFF
.	TRBV5-1	.	TRBJ2-7	TGCGCCAGCAGCTTGGCAGGGAATCTAGCCTACGAGCAGTACTTC	CASSLAGNLAYEQYF
.	TRBV5-1	.	TRBJ2-5	TGCGCCAGCAGCTTGGGTCCTTTAGCGGAGGAGACCCAGTACTTC	CASSLGPLAEETQYF
.	TRBV5-5	TRBD1	TRBJ2-2	TGTGCCAGCAGCCTCGGACAGGGAGGAACCGGGGAGCTGTTTTTT	CASSLGQGGTGELFF
.	TRBV9	.	TRBJ1-3	TGTGCCAGCAGCGTAGCTCGCGGGGGAAACACCATATATTTT	CASSVARGGNTIYF